This paragraph covers one TCR beta chain sequence. Repertoires were generated with immunoSEQ multiplex PCR, while TCRdb's copy carries only in-frame clones and drops some. Of about 59,000 clones in the sample, around 94% were seen once. These data belong to a study of T cell changes during pregnancy in multiple sclerosis. Germline assignment: CDR1 SGDLS and CDR2 YYNGEE. V was cut by 2 bases and J by 10 bases, with 36 bases left in between. The CDR3 runs to 20 residues. The chain links TRBV9 to TRBJ1-2, with a weak D call TRBD1 (5 bases). This clonotype was sampled from a female donor with multiple sclerosis, enrolled in a pregnancy study. Here the sequenced sample was CD8+ T cells from peripheral blood mononuclear cells, taken after pregnancy. The CDR3 sequence is CASSVLSETTEPNFVSTYTF. CDR3 DNA sequence: TGTGCCAGCAGCGTTTTGTCGGAGACGACAGAACCGAACTTTGTTTCAACCTACACCTTC. Using reference TRBV9 and TRBJ1-2 for the parts outside the CDR3, the full variable domain is DSGVTQTPKHLITATGQRVTLRCSPRSGDLSVYWYQQSLDQGLQFLIQYYNGEERAKGNILERFSAQQFPDLHSELNLSSLELGDSALYFCASSVLSETTEPNFVSTYTFGSGTRLTVV.